This TCR beta chain was sequenced during a study of T cells in women clearing cervical HPV infection (dated by TCRdb to the late 2010s). Turning to the overall study: The cases were about 23 women with histologically confirmed HPV16-related CIN3 or worse, and 2 of those women had invasive cancers. Cases and controls were matched on age within five years and on year of sample collection. In the parent cohort, 8,500 to 12,000 women aged 18 or older were enrolled in Guanacaste, Costa Rica, during about 1992 to 1994 and were followed for less than 8 years. A median age of nearly 35 years was observed in cases versus less than 40 in controls, and no significant differences in baseline characteristics were found. HLA typing was available for only a few women, so HLA type could not be excluded as a confounder. Nested within Costa Rica's Guanacaste HPV Natural History Study, an exploratory proof-of-principle case-control study compared TCR repertoires across cervical HPV16 outcomes. Case blood was taken at the visit when the lesion was first identified, whereas control blood was taken when infection was no longer detected. Among cases, blood sampling occurred a median of around 160 days after lesion detection, with an interquartile range of roughly 85 to 210 days. Quality controls consisted of five blinded duplicates per group, for a total of roughly 60 samples made up of about 50 participants and about ten replicates. The controls were around 26 women whose single incident HPV16 infection cleared within 12 months with no development of precancer or cancer.

Every participant had a single incident cervical HPV16 infection, and prevalent HPV16 infections were excluded. Cervical HPV DNA was detected with MY09/MY11 PCR, and genotyping was done by dot-blot hybridization. Fifteen mL of heparinized blood were centrifuged, and the buffy coat was aliquoted, frozen at -30°C, then stored at -80°C. Genomic DNA was extracted from buffy coat specimens using QIAGEN kits. As concerns this clone: Its antigen is still unknown. With the read ending 3 residues before the CDR3 end, the germline J gene is used to fill in that end.

TCR beta CDR3 regions were amplified by multiplex PCR using the immunoSEQ assay from an average of 1200 ng genomic DNA per sample. To correct primer bias, the assay used a complete synthetic TCR repertoire to set an amplification baseline. The amplicons were sequenced using the Illumina platform. Per the original workflow: Sequences were error-corrected by clustering with frequency ratios and a modified nearest-neighbor algorithm and were then analyzed in the immunoSEQ Analyzer with IMGT gene definitions. At each rarefaction depth, TCR richness and evenness were averaged across 20 rarefaction repeats, and samples with fewer sequences than that depth were excluded. Relative abundances of V, D and J genes were compared between groups using Wilcoxon rank sum tests, with FDR correction applied. Blinded duplicates gave an intraclass correlation of 95% to 97% for TCR richness and an average of around 76% across around 66 gene segments. The immuneACCESS repertoire file appears here via TCRdb, limited to in-frame rearrangements. These files lack a portion of the clones; in checked studies, under half of the deficit traces to unresolved V genes, and the cause of the others is not known. D and trimming come from the DNA, and the V and J calls and clone size come from that table. The record for this sample contains tens of thousands of clones. The biggest ten clones account for 12% of the sample.

Measured from the cysteine to the phenylalanine, the CDR3 is 14 residues long. Sequencing covers 33 bases of the CDR3, shown here with the frame starting at base 1. The germline ends are 12 bases apart after V is trimmed by 0 bases and J by 6 bases. CDR1 and CDR2 are drawn from the germline V gene (reference sequence): GTSNPN, SVGIG. Here is what the overall study found, with its caveats: T-cell numbers per sample were unknown, so richness differences could reflect varying T-cell content rather than repertoire biology. Cases had lower TRBV6-7 relative abundance than controls (approximately 0.1% versus 0.16%; Bonferroni P = 0.0008). By combining richness with V gene abundances, random forest classifiers separated cases from controls with an estimated AUC of 0.75 to 0.9. Significantly higher TCR repertoire richness was observed in CIN3+ cases than in controls across sequencing depths, whereas no difference in evenness was found. The cross-sectional design could not show whether the associations came before the infection or were a result of it, and neither effector/memory subsets nor HPV-specific T cells were isolated.

The sample was blood buffy coat. This clonotype originated in a woman aged 18 to 69 with a cervical HPV16 infection that either progressed to CIN3+ or cleared (not recorded which). Recombination connected TRBV30 to TRBJ1-5; the D segment could be TRBD1, given 6 matching bases. The DNA read from the CDR3 is TGTGCCTGGAGTGTACGGGGGGGGGCTCAGCCC. It specifies CAWSVRGGAQP. The CDR3 as a whole reads CAWSVRGGAQPQHF.